One sample yielded the 9 T cell receptor beta chains listed below, sequenced in a study of blood T cell repertoires in COVID-19 (TCRdb year 2020). The library came from the immunoSEQ multiplex PCR assay. Drawn from immuneACCESS, this table holds only the in-frame rearrangements with V and J called that TCRdb kept. Clones are partly lost; checked studies trace under half to an unresolved V gene and leave the rest unexplained. This sample lists around 320,000 clones; roughly 90% were detected once. Roughly 2.9% of the sample is held by the ten biggest clonotypes. The sample taken for sequencing was PBMCs or T cells enriched from blood (not recorded which). The receptor source for this set is a woman aged 50 to 65 who had been exposed to COVID-19.

This clone was picked up one time. This chain links TRBV4-1 with TRBJ2-2; 11 nucleotides align to TRBD2. J lost 0 bases, V lost 7 bases, and 7 bases had no gene match. CDR3 length equals 17 residues. CDR1 is MGHRA, CDR2 YSYEKL, per germline. CDR3: CASTPGLADANTGELFF. The CDR3 DNA is TGCGCCAGCACTCCGGGACTAGCGGACGCGAACACCGGGGAGCTGTTTTTT.

The chain links TRBV7-9 to TRBJ1-1; D is perhaps TRBD1 (6 bases). Germline V gene sequence: CDR1 SEHNR, CDR2 FQNEAQ (reference sequence). The CDR3 consists of 16 residues. Trimming stripped 5 bases from V and 0 bases from J, with 16 bases between. Written as DNA, the CDR3 is TGTGCCAGCAGCAGGGGGACTCTAATTATGAACACTGAAGCTTTCTTT. This sequence encodes CASSRGTLIMNTEAFF.

The chain is built from TRBV6-6 and TRBJ1-1, with D possibly TRBD1 on 6 matching bases. V lost 6 bases and J lost 1, with 9 bases in between. Germline V gene lookup returns CDR1 MNHNY and CDR2 SVGAGI (reference sequence). This CDR3 is built from 13 residues. CDR3 amino acids: CASSQGQNTEAFF. CDR3 DNA sequence: TGTGCCAGCAGCCAGGGACAGAACACTGAAGCTTTCTTT.

V usage is TRBV18 and J usage is TRBJ1-1, with D possibly TRBD1 on 6 matching bases. V lost 3 bases, J lost 6 bases, and 11 bases lay in between. The CDR3 covers 13 residues. Germline-derived CDR1 and CDR2 are KGHSH and LQKENI. This CDR3 is CASSPLKGAEAFF. CDR3 sequence (DNA): TGTGCCAGCTCACCCCTCAAGGGGGCTGAAGCTTTCTTT.

The chain employs TRBV18 and TRBJ2-5; D unresolved. This CDR3 has 15 amino acids. V was pared by 3 bases and J by 2 bases, with 13 bases between. CDR1 is KGHSH and CDR2 is LQKENI in the germline V gene. The CDR3 sequence is CASSPQKLEQETQYF. The CDR3 DNA sequence: TGTGCCAGCTCACCCCAAAAACTTGAGCAAGAGACCCAGTACTTC.

A single count supports this clone. The chain carries TRBV18 and TRBJ1-1; D is unresolved. Deletions cut 3 bases from V and 2 bases from J, with 10 bases between. Germline V CDR1 and CDR2: KGHSH, LQKENI. The CDR3 is made up of 14 amino acids. The CDR3 DNA sequence: TGTGCCAGCTCACCTCTCGTCACAAACACTGAAGCTTTCTTT. Translating gives CASSPLVTNTEAFF.

This chain uses TRBV2 with TRBJ2-2; 12 bases are a match to TRBD1. This CDR3 comprises 16 residues. The germline V gene encodes CDR1 SNHLY and CDR2 FYNNEI. The V gene end was trimmed by 8 bases and the J gene end by 1 base; junction bases not matched to a gene: 5. CDR3 region: CASSGQGALNTGELFF. For the CDR3, the DNA is TGTGCCAGCTCGGGACAGGGGGCGCTGAACACCGGGGAGCTGTTTTTT.

The chain has TRBV4-2 and TRBJ2-3; TRBD2 agrees at 15 bases. This CDR3 has 19 residues. The J segment lost 1 base and the V segment lost 1 base, leaving 6 bases of the junction unmatched. CDR1 is LGHNA, CDR2 YNFKEQ, per germline. In nucleotides, the CDR3 is TGTGCCAGCAGCCAAGGGACTAGCGGGGGGGCTTTCCGCACAGATACGCAGTATTTT. It specifies CASSQGTSGGAFRTDTQYF.

The V gene is TRBV7-2, the J gene TRBJ2-3; 8 positions match TRBD2. Germline lookup yields CDR1 SGHTA and CDR2 FQGNSA. The ends lost 6 bases at V and 0 bases at J; junction bases unmatched: 5. The CDR3 contains 15 residues. CDR3 in amino acids: CASRLTGGSTDTQYF. Here the CDR3 DNA reads TGTGCCAGCAGGTTGACGGGGGGGAGCACAGATACGCAGTATTTT.